Sequencing of this T cell receptor (beta chain) was carried out in a study of human T cells and chemical hapten exposure. Described time point: patch test 3, about 24 weeks after DPC sensitization. The treatment: therapeutic diphenylcyclopropenone sensitization with weekly scalp DPC. MiXCR was run by TCRdb on the RACE reads, yielding one entry per CDR3 protein. Of tens of thousands of distinct CDR3 sequences detected, around 10% appear once; the ten largest clones hold about 1.5%. The CDR3 has 14 residues. As to this clonotype: A clone one base away is much larger, so this may be a read error.

V usage is TRBV12-3 or TRBV12-4 and J usage is TRBJ1-2; 10 bases line up with TRBD1. The sequences come from whole blood, collected in connection with sensitization to the hapten diphenylcyclopropenone (DPC). The TCR originated in a woman aged 50 to 65 with alopecia areata. Some clones in this sample may be carry-over from other donors' samples. The CDR3 coding sequence is TGTGCCAACAGTTCGACAGGGGGCGGCTATGGCTACACCTTC. This translates into CANSSTGGGYGYTF.